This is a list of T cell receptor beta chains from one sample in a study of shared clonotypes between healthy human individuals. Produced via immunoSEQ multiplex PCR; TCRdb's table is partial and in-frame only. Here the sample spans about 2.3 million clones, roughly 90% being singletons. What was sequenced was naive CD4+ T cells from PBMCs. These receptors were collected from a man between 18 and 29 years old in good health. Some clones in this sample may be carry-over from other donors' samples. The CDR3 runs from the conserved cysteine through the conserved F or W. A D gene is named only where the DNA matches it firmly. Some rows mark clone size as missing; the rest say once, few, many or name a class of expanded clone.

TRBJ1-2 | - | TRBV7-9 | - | CASSFMSPGLGYGYTF | TGTGCCAGCAGCTTTATGTCGCCGGGGCTTGGCTATGGCTACACCTTC
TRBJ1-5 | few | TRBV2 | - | CASTTTADSNQPQHF | TGTGCCAGCACCACCACAGCGGATAGCAATCAGCCCCAGCATTTT
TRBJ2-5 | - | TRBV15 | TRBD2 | CATSRVGTSGRGETQYF | TGTGCCACCAGCAGAGTCGGGACTAGCGGGAGGGGAGAGACCCAGTACTTC
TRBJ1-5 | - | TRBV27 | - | CASRPFAGVDNQPQHF | TGTGCCAGCAGGCCCTTCGCGGGAGTCGACAATCAGCCCCAGCATTTT
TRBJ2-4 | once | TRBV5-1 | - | CASSLLSSENIQYF | TGCGCCAGCAGCTTGTTAAGTAGCGAAAACATTCAGTACTTC
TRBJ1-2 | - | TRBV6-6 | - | CATAFQPYYGYTF | TGTGCCACCGCCTTCCAACCCTACTATGGCTACACCTTC
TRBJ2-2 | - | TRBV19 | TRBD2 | CASSKRLAGNTGELFF | TGTGCCAGTAGTAAACGACTAGCGGGGAACACCGGGGAGCTGTTTTTT
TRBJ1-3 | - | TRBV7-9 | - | CASSLGWVGDSSGNTIYF | TGTGCCAGCAGCTTAGGGTGGGTCGGCGACTCCTCTGGAAACACCATATATTTT
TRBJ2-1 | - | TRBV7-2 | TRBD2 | CASSLVGGRASYNEQFF | TGTGCCAGCAGCTTAGTAGGCGGGAGGGCCTCTTACAATGAGCAGTTCTTC
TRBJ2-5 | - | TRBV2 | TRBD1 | CASSDRDQETQYF | TGTGCCAGCTCTGACAGGGACCAAGAGACCCAGTACTTC